The 9 T cell receptor beta chains below come from one sample, sequenced in a study of shared clonotypes between healthy human individuals. Only in-frame clones appear in the TCRdb table, and some are missing; sequencing was by immunoSEQ multiplex PCR. The table records around 1.5 million clones, 95% to 99% of them present only once. The sample comprised naive CD4+ T cells sorted from blood. Specified subset: CD45RA+ positively selected. Receptors were obtained from a man younger than 40 in good health.

DNA for the CDR3: TGTGCCATCAGTGAGACGGGACAGGGGGGCGAGCAGTACTTC. Translation gives CAISETGQGGEQYF. The rearrangement joins TRBV10-3 to TRBJ2-7; TRBD1 matches 11 bases. Germline V CDR1 and CDR2: ENHRY, SYGVKD. J lost 6 bases, V lost 2 bases, and 3 bases had no gene match. This CDR3 has 14 amino acids.

CDR3 amino acids: CATSRDQGTNYGYTF. CDR3 coding DNA: TGTGCCACCAGCAGAGATCAAGGGACTAACTATGGCTACACCTTC. The chain is built from TRBV15 and TRBJ1-2; D unresolved. Trimming left V 0 bases short and J 0 bases short, with 8 bases between. CDR3 size: 15 residues. The V gene's germline CDR1 is LNHNV and CDR2 YYDKDF (reference sequence).

The table lists this clone with a count of one. The chain couples TRBV6-5 to TRBJ2-7; TRBD2 matches at 8 bases. CDR3 size: 13 residues. CDR1 MNHEY and CDR2 SVGAGI come from the germline V gene. Unmatched junction bases numbered 6, after V lost 4 bases and J lost 7 bases. This chain's CDR3 is CASSFPGGGEQYF. CDR3 DNA: TGTGCCAGCAGTTTCCCGGGGGGGGGTGAGCAGTACTTC.

This chain joins TRBV10-3 and TRBJ2-3; 8 bases map to TRBD2. J gave up 2 bases and V 11 bases, and 15 bases lay outside the gene matches. Germline CDR1 is ENHRY and CDR2 is SYGVKD. This CDR3 is built from 16 residues. CDR3 in DNA: TGTGCCCACTCCACTGGAAAGCGGGGGACCACAGATACGCAGTATTTT. Its protein product is CAHSTGKRGTTDTQYF.

On this clone: A single base separates this from a much larger clone, so it may be a read error. The sample holds other DNA sequences that translate to the same CDR3. V usage is TRBV7-9 and J usage is TRBJ2-5; D ambiguous. The germline CDR1 and CDR2 sequences are SEHNR and FQNEAQ (reference sequence). V gave up 3 bases and J gave up 1 base, with 0 bases separating them. The CDR3 covers 11 residues. The DNA for the CDR3 is TGTGCCAGCAGCTTCCAAGAGACCCAGTACTTC. It is translated as CASSFQETQYF.

This clone has only one observation. The V call is TRBV9, the J call TRBJ2-2, with 10 nucleotides matching TRBD2. V shed 4 bases, J shed 7 bases, and the junction held 13 bases outside the gene matches. The V gene's germline CDR1 is SGDLS and CDR2 YYNGEE. This CDR3 spans 17 amino acids. CDR3 region: CASSPPSSGSLIGELFF. DNA for the CDR3: TGTGCCAGCAGCCCCCCCTCTAGCGGGAGCCTAATCGGGGAGCTGTTTTTT.

This chain joins TRBV28 and TRBJ2-3; 10 bases match TRBD1. The V segment lost 9 bases and the J segment 4 bases; nucleotides outside the gene matches: 10. The CDR3 contains 15 residues. Germline CDR1 MDHEN, CDR2 SYDVKM. The CDR3 DNA sequence: TGTGCCAGTCGGTCGGGGACAGGGGTAGCAGATACGCAGTATTTT. Its translation is CASRSGTGVADTQYF.

The chain carries TRBV7-9 and TRBJ1-5; no definite D call. Trimming cost V 0 bases and J 2 bases, with 11 bases left between them. CDR3 length: 16 residues. Germline V lookup: CDR1 SEHNR, CDR2 FQNEAQ (reference sequence). CDR3 amino acids: CASSLAGDQGNQPQHF. CDR3 coding DNA: TGTGCCAGCAGCTTAGCGGGTGACCAGGGCAATCAGCCCCAGCATTTT.

The J gene is TRBJ2-5, the V gene TRBV2, with TRBD2 identical over 7 bases. Germline values: CDR1 SNHLY, CDR2 FYNNEI. J was trimmed by 4 bases and V by 7 bases; bases with no gene match: 0. CDR3 length: 11 residues. CDR3 loop: CASTGGETQYF. Written as DNA, the CDR3 is TGTGCCAGCACGGGGGGAGAGACCCAGTACTTC.